The clone carrying this TCR beta chain was observed at least ten times. The antigen remains unidentified. RNA transcripts were the template for amplifying TCR beta CDR3 regions. The HTBI set primed first-round TCR CDR3 RT-PCR. One entry per CDR3 protein results from TCRdb running MiXCR on the multiplex PCR reads. Here the sample spans 330,000 or so distinct CDR3 sequences, 15% to 20% being singletons. Not enrolled were patients with uncontrolled infection, other autoimmune disease, pregnancy or lactation. Every diagnosis used clinical symptoms, serum thyroxine and TRAb, thyroid ultrasound and orbital computed tomography. This entry comes from a study of T cells in Graves' hyperthyroidism and ophthalmopathy. The study's findings and limits: Researchers found most expanded thyroid clonotypes above 0.001 in blood as well.

The V gene's germline CDR1 is GTSNPN and CDR2 SVGIG (reference sequence). The V end lost 3 bases, the J end lost 3 bases, and 8 bases lay between the germline ends. The CDR3 spans 12 residues. This receptor was identified in a woman in her thirties or forties with Graves' ophthalmopathy. The sample consisted of blood. The chain is built from TRBV30 and TRBJ1-1, with D unresolved. This chain's CDR3 is CAWRMRDTEAFF. The CDR3 nucleotides read TGTGCCTGGAGAATGCGGGACACTGAAGCTTTCTTT.